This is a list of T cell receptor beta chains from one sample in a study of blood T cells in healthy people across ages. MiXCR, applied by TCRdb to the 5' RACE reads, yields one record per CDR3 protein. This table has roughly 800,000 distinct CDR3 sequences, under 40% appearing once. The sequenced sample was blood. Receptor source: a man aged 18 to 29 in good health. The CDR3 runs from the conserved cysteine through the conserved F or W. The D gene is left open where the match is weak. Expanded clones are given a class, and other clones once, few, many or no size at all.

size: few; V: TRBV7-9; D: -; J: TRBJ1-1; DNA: TGTGCCAGCAGCGGCGGGGGTAAGAACACTGAAGCTTTCTTT; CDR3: CASSGGGKNTEAFF
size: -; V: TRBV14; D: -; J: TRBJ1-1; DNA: TGTACCAGCAGCCAAGGTTGGAAAGGGCTGGGGTACACTGAAGCTTTCTTT; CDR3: CTSSQGWKGLGYTEAFF
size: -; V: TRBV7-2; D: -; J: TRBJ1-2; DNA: TGTGCCAGCAGCCCACCCCCCCTCTCTAAAGGCTACACCTTC; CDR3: CASSPPPLSKGYTF
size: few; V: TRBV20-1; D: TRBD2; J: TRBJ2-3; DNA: TGCAGTGCTAGAGAGCTCGAGCGGGACAGCACAGATACGCAGTATTTT; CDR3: CSARELERDSTDTQYF
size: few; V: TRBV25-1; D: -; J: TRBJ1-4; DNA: TGTGCCAGCAGTGAAGAGGTTGCTAATGAAAAACTGTTTTTT; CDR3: CASSEEVANEKLFF
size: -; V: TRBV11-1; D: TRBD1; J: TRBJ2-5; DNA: TGTGCCAGCAGCCCCGGTGGGGACAGGGACGATGAGCAGTACTTC; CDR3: CASSPGGDRDDEQYF
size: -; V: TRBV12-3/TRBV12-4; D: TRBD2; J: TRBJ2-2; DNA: TGTGCCAGCAGTTCTAACGGGGGGGCCAATTACGGGGAGCTGTTTTTT; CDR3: CASSSNGGANYGELFF
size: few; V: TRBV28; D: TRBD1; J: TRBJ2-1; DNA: TGTGCCAGCAGCCCAGGGACAGGTGTGCTCAATGAGCAGTTCTTC; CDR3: CASSPGTGVLNEQFF
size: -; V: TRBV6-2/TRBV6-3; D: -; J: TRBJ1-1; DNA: TGTGCCAGCAACAAGAGGTCTCTCGGTGAAGCTTTCTTT; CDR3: CASNKRSLGEAFF
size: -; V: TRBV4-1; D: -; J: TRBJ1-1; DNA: TGCGCCAGCAGCCAAGACGCCTTAGGGGTCACTGAAGCTTTCTTT; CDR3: CASSQDALGVTEAFF
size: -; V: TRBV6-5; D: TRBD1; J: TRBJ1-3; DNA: TGTGCCAGCAACCTGGACAGGGACCCTGGAAACACCATATATTTT; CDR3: CASNLDRDPGNTIYF
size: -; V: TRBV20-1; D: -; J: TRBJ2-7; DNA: TGCAGTGCTTACAGGTTATCCTACGAGCAGTACTTC; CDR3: CSAYRLSYEQYF
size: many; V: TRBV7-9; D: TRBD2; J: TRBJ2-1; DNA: TGTGCCAGCAGTCGGGGGGAGTACTACAATGAGCAGTTCTTC; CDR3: CASSRGEYYNEQFF
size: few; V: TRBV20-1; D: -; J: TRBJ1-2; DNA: TGCAGTGCTAGAAAGGGGGGGGATTTAGATGGCTACACCTTC; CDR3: CSARKGGDLDGYTF
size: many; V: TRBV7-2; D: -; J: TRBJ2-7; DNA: TGTGCCAGCAGCTCGAGCGGGGACACAACCTACGAGCAGTACTTC; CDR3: CASSSSGDTTYEQYF
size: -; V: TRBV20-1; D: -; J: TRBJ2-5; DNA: TGCAGTGCTAGAGACCCGGGCGTGGAGACCCAGTACTTC; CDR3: CSARDPGVETQYF
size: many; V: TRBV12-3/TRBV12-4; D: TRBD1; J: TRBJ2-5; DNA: TGTGCCAGCAGTCCCATGACAGGGTCGCCCCAAGAGACCCAGTACTTC; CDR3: CASSPMTGSPQETQYF
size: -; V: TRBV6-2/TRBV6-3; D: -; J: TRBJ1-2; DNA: TGTGCCAGCAGTTACGGGGGATCCGCCTATGGCTACACCTTC; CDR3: CASSYGGSAYGYTF
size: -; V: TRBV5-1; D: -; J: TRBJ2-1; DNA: TGCGCCAGCAGCCCCCCAGGGGCCACCTACGAGCAGTTCTTC; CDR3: CASSPPGATYEQFF
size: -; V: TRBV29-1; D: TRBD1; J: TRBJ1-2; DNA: TGCAGCGTTGCGCTGCCACAGGGGGTTAACTATGGCTACACCTTC; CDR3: CSVALPQGVNYGYTF
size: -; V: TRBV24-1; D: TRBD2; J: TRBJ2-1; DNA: TGTGCCACCTCCGGACTAGCGGGAGGCAAGACCTACAATGAGCAGTTCTTC; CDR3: CATSGLAGGKTYNEQFF
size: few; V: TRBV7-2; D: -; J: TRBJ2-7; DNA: TGTGCCAGCAGCCGCGGGGACAAAGCCTACGAGCAGTACTTC; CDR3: CASSRGDKAYEQYF
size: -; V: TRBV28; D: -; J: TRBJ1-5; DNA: TGTGCCAGCAGCCACCGTACAGGTACTTATAGCAATCAGCCCCAGCATTTT; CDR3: CASSHRTGTYSNQPQHF
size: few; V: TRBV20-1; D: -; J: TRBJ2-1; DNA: TGCAGTGCTCCCGTTGTTAAGACTAAAACAGGGAATGAGCAGTTCTTC; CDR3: CSAPVVKTKTGNEQFF
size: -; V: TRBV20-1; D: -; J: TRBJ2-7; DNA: TGCAGTGCTAGACCTCAGGCTTACAATGAGCAGTACTTC; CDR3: CSARPQAYNEQYF
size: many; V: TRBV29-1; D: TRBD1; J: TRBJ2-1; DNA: TGCAGCGTGAGAGACAGGGAGTCCTACAATGAGCAGTTCTTC; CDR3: CSVRDRESYNEQFF
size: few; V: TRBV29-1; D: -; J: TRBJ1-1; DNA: TGCAGCGTTGAGGTCAGGGCGAACTCAGCTTTCTTT; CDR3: CSVEVRANSAFF
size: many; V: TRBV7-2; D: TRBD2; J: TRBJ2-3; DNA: TGTGCCAGCAGCGTAGCGGGGGAGAGCACAGATACGCAGTATTTT; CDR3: CASSVAGESTDTQYF
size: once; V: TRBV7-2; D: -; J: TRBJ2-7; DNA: TGTGCCAGCAGTCTCGAAGGGGGGAGCTCCTACGAGCAGTGCTTC; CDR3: CASSLEGGSSYEQCF